Following are 3 T cell receptor beta chains from one sample sequenced in a study of T cell changes during pregnancy in multiple sclerosis. Method: immunoSEQ multiplex PCR; TCRdb's copy keeps in-frame clones and lacks some. The table shows about 48,000 clones, with 80% to 90% occurring only once. The starting material was CD4+ T cells from peripheral blood mononuclear cells, obtained in the second trimester of pregnancy. These receptors originate from a female donor with multiple sclerosis, enrolled in a pregnancy study.

J is TRBJ2-7 and V is TRBV5-1; 8 nucleotides match TRBD1. This CDR3 has 14 residues. V shed 5 bases, J shed 5 bases, and the junction held 9 bases outside the gene matches. Looked up from germline, CDR1 is SGHRS and CDR2 is YFSETQ. CDR3 residues: CASSYGTGPNEQYF. The CDR3 DNA is TGCGCCAGCAGTTACGGGACAGGTCCCAACGAGCAGTACTTC.

The chain combines TRBV7-3 with TRBJ2-3; 7 bases map to TRBD2. This CDR3 region has 16 residues. Germline V gene sequence: CDR1 SGHTA, CDR2 FQGTGA. V was clipped by 7 bases and J by 4 bases; unmatched bases: 14. This CDR3 reads CASNALGGSPPDTQYF. The CDR3 coding sequence is TGTGCCAGCAACGCGCTGGGCGGGAGTCCCCCAGATACGCAGTATTTT.

This clone has a single count. The V call is TRBV19, the J call TRBJ1-5, with TRBD1 matching over 7 bases. After removal of 3 bases from V and 5 bases from J, the junction contained 7 bases not matched to a gene. Germline CDR1 is LNHDA and CDR2 is SQIVND (reference sequence). This CDR3 is 15 amino acids long. This CDR3 is CASSINPGGHQPQHF. The CDR3 DNA reads as TGTGCCAGTAGTATTAATCCAGGGGGACATCAGCCCCAGCATTTT. Supplemented by reference TRBV19 and TRBJ1-5, the full variable domain reads DGGITQSPKYLFRKEGQNVTLSCEQNLNHDAMYWYRQDPGQGLRLIYYSQIVNDFQKGDIAEGYSVSREKKESFPLTVTSAQKNPTAFYLCASSINPGGHQPQHFGDGTRLSIL.